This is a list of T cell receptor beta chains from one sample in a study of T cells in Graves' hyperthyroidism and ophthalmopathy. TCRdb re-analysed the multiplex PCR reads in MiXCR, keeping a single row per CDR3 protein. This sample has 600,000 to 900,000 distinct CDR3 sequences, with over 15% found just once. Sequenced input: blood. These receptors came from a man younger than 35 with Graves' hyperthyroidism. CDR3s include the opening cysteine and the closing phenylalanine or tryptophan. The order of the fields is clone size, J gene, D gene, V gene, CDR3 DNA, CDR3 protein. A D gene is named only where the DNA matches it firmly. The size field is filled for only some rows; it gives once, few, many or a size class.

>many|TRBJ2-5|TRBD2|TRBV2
TGTGCCAGCAGTGAAAAGGGGATTTCCGGGACGGGGGGGACTAAACAGTACTTC
CASSEKGISGTGGTKQYF
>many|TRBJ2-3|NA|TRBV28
TGTGCCAGCAGTTCGTCCCGGGCGCGGTATACGCAGTATTTT
CASSSSRARYTQYF
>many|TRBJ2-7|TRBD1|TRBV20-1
TGCAGTGCCCAGGGACAGGAACACTCCTACTCCTACGAGCAGTACTTC
CSAQGQEHSYSYEQYF
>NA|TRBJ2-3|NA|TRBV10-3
TGTGCCACCAGGGAATGGGGCGACACAGATACGCAGTATTTT
CATREWGDTDTQYF
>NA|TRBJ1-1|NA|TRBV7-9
TGTGCCAGCGCCGTGGACGGGAAAAACACTGAAGCTTTCTTT
CASAVDGKNTEAFF
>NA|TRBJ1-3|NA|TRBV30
TGTGCCTGGAGTCAGCGGCTCTCTGGAAACACCATATATTTT
CAWSQRLSGNTIYF
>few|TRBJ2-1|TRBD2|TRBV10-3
TGTGCCATCAGTGAACCTAGCGGGAGGGCAGCAAATGAGCAGTTCTTC
CAISEPSGRAANEQFF
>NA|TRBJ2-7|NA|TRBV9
TGTGCCAGCAGCGTAGCCCCCCATGCGGAGCAGTACTTC
CASSVAPHAEQYF
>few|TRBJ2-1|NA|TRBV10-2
TGCGCCAGCAGTGACCCCTACCGTCGGTACAATGAGCAGTTCTTC
CASSDPYRRYNEQFF
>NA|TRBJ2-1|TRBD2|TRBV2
TGTGCCAGCTCGGGGGGGAGAGGCTCCTACAATGAGCAGTTCTTC
CASSGGRGSYNEQFF
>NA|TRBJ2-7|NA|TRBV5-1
TGCGCCAGCAACTTGGGGCTGGGCTACGAGCAGTACTTC
CASNLGLGYEQYF
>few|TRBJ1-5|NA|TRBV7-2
TGTGCCAGCAGCCCTACAATCCGGGGTAATCAGCCCCAGCATTTT
CASSPTIRGNQPQHF
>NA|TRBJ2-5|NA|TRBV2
TGTGCCAGCAGTGGGGAGGACTACCACTTC
CASSGEDYHF
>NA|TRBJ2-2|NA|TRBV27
TGTGCCAGCAGTTCCCTTAGGGCTGCCGGGGAGCTGTTTTTT
CASSSLRAAGELFF
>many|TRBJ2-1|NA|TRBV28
TGTGCCAGCAGTTCGCCCAGGGGAGCTACTGGGAGCAATGAGCAGTTCTTC
CASSSPRGATGSNEQFF
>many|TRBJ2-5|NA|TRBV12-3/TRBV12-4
TGTGCCAGCAGTTTACAGGGATGGACTCAAGAGACCCAGTACTTC
CASSLQGWTQETQYF
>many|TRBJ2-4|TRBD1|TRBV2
TGTGCCAGCAGGGGGACAGGGAACAAAAACATTCAGTACTTC
CASRGTGNKNIQYF
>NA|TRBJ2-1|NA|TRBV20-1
TGCAGTGCTAGAGATTGGAACGGATTAGCCTACAATGAGCAGTTCTTC
CSARDWNGLAYNEQFF
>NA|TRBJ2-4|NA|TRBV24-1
TGTGCCACCCTCAACGAACAGGGATGGAACATTCAGTACTTC
CATLNEQGWNIQYF
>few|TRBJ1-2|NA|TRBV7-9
TGTGCCAGCAGCTTAGTCCTGGGTGAGGGCTACACCTTC
CASSLVLGEGYTF
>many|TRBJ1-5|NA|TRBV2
TGTGCCAGCAGTGAAGATGGGGGTGGCCAGCCCCAGCATTTT
CASSEDGGGQPQHF
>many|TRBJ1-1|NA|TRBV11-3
TGTGCCAGCAGCTTGGCCTTCCGAGGGAGGGAGAGCACTGAAGCTTTCTTT
CASSLAFRGRESTEAFF
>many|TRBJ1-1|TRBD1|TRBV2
TGTGCCAGCATTATCGAGGGGGCGGCCACTGAAGCTTTCTTT
CASIIEGAATEAFF
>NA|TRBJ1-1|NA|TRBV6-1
TGTGCCAGCAGTTGCTGGGGGGGACACACTGAAGCTTTCTTT
CASSCWGGHTEAFF
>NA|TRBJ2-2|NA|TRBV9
TGTGCCAGCAGCGTGTCTGGGACCGTGAACACCGGGGAGCTGTTTTTT
CASSVSGTVNTGELFF
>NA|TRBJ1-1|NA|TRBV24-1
TGTGCCACCAGGGCGGGGGGGAACACTGAAGCTTTCTTT
CATRAGGNTEAFF
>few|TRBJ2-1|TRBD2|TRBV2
TGTGCCAGCAGCCTATTTATGGCGGGGGATGATGAGCAGTTCTTC
CASSLFMAGDDEQFF
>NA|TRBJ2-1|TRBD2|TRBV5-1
TGCGCCAGCAGCTTCCTAGCGGGGGGCCACAATGAGCAGTTCTTC
CASSFLAGGHNEQFF
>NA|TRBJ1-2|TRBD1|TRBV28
TGTGCCAGCAGTTTAACCGGGACAGACCTATTATTGGACTATGGCTACACCTTC
CASSLTGTDLLLDYGYTF
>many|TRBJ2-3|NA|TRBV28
TGTGCCAGCGGCCTAGCTGATACGCAGTATTTT
CASGLADTQYF
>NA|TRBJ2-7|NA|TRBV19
TGTGCCAGTAGTGTGGCGGGGAACGAGCAGTACTTC
CASSVAGNEQYF
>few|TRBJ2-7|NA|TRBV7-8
TGTGCCAGCAGCTTAGTAGGTCCCGCGGACCGTACCTACGAGCAGTACTTC
CASSLVGPADRTYEQYF
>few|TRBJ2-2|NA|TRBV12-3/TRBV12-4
TGTGCCAGCAGTTGGAGACTGAACACCGGGGAGCTGTTTTTT
CASSWRLNTGELFF
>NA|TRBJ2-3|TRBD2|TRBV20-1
TGCAGTGCTAGGGGAACTAGCGGGAGGGCCGCAGATACGCAGTATTTT
CSARGTSGRAADTQYF
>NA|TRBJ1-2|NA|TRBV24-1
TGTGCCACCAGTGATTTCGGGGGCTACACCTTC
CATSDFGGYTF
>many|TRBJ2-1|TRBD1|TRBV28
TGTGCCAGCAGTTATGTCGGGACAGGGATAAATGAGCAGTTCTTC
CASSYVGTGINEQFF
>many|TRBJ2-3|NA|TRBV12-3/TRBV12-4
TGTGCCAGCAGTTTTGCGGGAAGCACAGATACGCAGTATTTT
CASSFAGSTDTQYF
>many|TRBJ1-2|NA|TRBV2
TGTGCCAGCACCCCCATGGAAGGCGACAACTATGGCTACACCTTC
CASTPMEGDNYGYTF
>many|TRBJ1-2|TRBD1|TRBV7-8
TGTGCCAGCAGCTTATCGGTAACAGGGGGCGACGGCTACACCTTC
CASSLSVTGGDGYTF
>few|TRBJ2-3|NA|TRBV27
TGTGCCAGCAGCTCCGCCGGGCGGGCAGATACGCAGTATTTT
CASSSAGRADTQYF
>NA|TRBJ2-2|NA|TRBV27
TGTGCCAGCAGCCGCCCCGCCGGTCGGGCGAACACCGGGGAGCTGTTTTTT
CASSRPAGRANTGELFF
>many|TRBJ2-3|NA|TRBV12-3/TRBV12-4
TGTGCCAGCAACCCGGGACGCTTCAGCACAGATACGCAGTATTTT
CASNPGRFSTDTQYF
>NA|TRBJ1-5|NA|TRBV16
TGTGCCAGCAGTTGGGGATCTTTCTATCAGCCCCAGCATTTT
CASSWGSFYQPQHF
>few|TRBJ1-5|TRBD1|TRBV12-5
TGTGCTAGTGGTTTGGGGACAGGGGACCAGCCCCAGCATTTT
CASGLGTGDQPQHF
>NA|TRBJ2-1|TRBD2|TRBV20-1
TGCAGTGCTAGAGATACCGGGAGGTGGGACAATGAGCAGTTCTTC
CSARDTGRWDNEQFF
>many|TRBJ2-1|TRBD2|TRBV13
TGTGCCAGCAGCTTGAGCGGGAACTCCTACAATGAGCAGTTCTTC
CASSLSGNSYNEQFF
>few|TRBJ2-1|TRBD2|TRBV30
TGTGCCTGGATGGGGGAGGGCCTGTCGGTCAATGAGCAGTTCTTC
CAWMGEGLSVNEQFF
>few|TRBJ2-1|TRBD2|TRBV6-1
TGTGCCAGCAGTGCGAGCGGGAGGGCCGGATATGAGCAGTTCTTC
CASSASGRAGYEQFF
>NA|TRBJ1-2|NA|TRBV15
TGTGCCACCAGCAGACCTATGGGTCTAAGGCTCTATGGCTACACCTTC
CATSRPMGLRLYGYTF
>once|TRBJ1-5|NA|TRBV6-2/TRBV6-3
TGTGCCAGCAGTCTTTGGAGGTCATCGGATCAGCCCCAGCATTTT
CASSLWRSSDQPQHF
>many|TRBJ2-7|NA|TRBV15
TGTGCCACCAGCTCGACAAGGGGAAGCGAGCAGTACTTC
CATSSTRGSEQYF
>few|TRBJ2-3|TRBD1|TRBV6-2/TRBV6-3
TGTGCCAGCAGTTACGGGACAGGGGGCCTTAGCACAGATACGCAGTATTTT
CASSYGTGGLSTDTQYF
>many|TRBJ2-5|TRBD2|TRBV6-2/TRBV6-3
TGTGCCAGCAGTTACTGGGGACTAGCGGGAGGAGAGACCCAGTACTTC
CASSYWGLAGGETQYF
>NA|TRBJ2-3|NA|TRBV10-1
TGCGCCAGCAGTGAGGGGCAGGGATTACGCACAGATACGCAGTATTTT
CASSEGQGLRTDTQYF